This is a list of T cell receptor beta chains from one sample in a study of cytomegalovirus exposure and HLA in healthy donors. TCRdb keeps only in-frame clones here, not all; method: immunoSEQ multiplex PCR. The sample carries roughly 200,000 clones, under 70% recorded once. The sequenced material came from PBMCs. The receptors come from a man aged 35-49 years in good health and CMV-seropositive. Both conserved end residues are part of each CDR3. The order of the fields is clone size, D gene, J gene, V gene, CDR3 protein, CDR3 DNA. D genes are given only for firm matches. Size values are once, few and many counts, or a class for expanded clones, and some rows have none.

>few|-|TRBJ1-2|TRBV2
CASSVRLFYGYTF
TGTGCCAGCAGTGTCCGACTGTTCTATGGCTACACCTTC
>few|TRBD2|TRBJ2-3|TRBV7-3
CASMLAGGILDTQYF
TGTGCCAGCATGCTAGCGGGGGGGATTTTAGATACGCAGTATTTT
>once|TRBD2|TRBJ2-1|TRBV19
CASSERTSESYNEQFF
TGTGCCAGTAGCGAACGGACTAGCGAGTCCTACAATGAGCAGTTCTTC
>-|-|TRBJ2-7|TRBV29-1
CSVDEAGAVEQYF
TGCAGCGTTGACGAGGCAGGGGCGGTCGAGCAGTACTTC
>few|-|TRBJ1-4|TRBV6-1
CASSVGGIGGEKLFF
TGTGCCAGCAGTGTTGGGGGCATAGGGGGTGAAAAACTGTTTTTT
>-|-|TRBJ2-1|TRBV19
CASSIEGPFSEQFF
TGTGCCAGTAGTATTGAGGGTCCCTTCAGCGAGCAGTTCTTC
>-|-|TRBJ1-1|TRBV19
CASSIINREGTEAFF
TGTGCCAGTAGTATAATTAACAGGGAAGGGACTGAAGCTTTCTTT
>-|-|TRBJ1-2|TRBV28
CASSFRQGANGYTF
TGTGCCAGCAGTTTTCGGCAGGGCGCTAATGGCTACACCTTC
>-|TRBD1|TRBJ1-6|TRBV10-2
CASREQGAGNSPLHF
TGCGCCAGCAGGGAACAGGGGGCCGGCAATTCACCCCTCCACTTT
>once|-|TRBJ1-4|TRBV7-9
CASSLALGSTTNEKLFF
TGTGCCAGCAGCTTAGCGCTCGGGAGTACAACTAATGAAAAACTGTTTTTT
>-|-|TRBJ2-2|TRBV5-1
CASSFSVRRDTGELFF
TGCGCCAGCAGCTTCTCAGTCCGGAGGGACACCGGGGAGCTGTTTTTT
>-|-|TRBJ2-1|TRBV25-1
CASRVGDNEQFF
TGTGCCAGCCGGGTGGGAGACAATGAGCAGTTCTTC
>-|TRBD2|TRBJ2-3|TRBV7-3
CASSRLAGEGDTQYF
TGTGCCAGCAGCCGACTAGCGGGGGAAGGAGATACGCAGTATTTT
>-|-|TRBJ1-2|TRBV7-9
CASSFRLGDGYGYTF
TGTGCCAGCAGCTTCCGCCTCGGAGACGGCTATGGCTACACCTTC
>-|-|TRBJ2-3|TRBV7-9
CSSSLALRFTDTQYF
TGTTCCAGCAGCTTAGCGCTCAGGTTTACAGATACGCAGTATTTT
>-|TRBD2|TRBJ2-1|TRBV10-3
CAIRGSGREPYNEQFF
TGTGCCATCAGGGGCAGCGGGAGAGAGCCCTACAATGAGCAGTTCTTC
>-|-|TRBJ2-3|TRBV6-1
CASSVGGGSTDTQYF
TGTGCCAGCAGTGTTGGCGGGGGCAGCACAGATACGCAGTATTTT
>-|-|TRBJ1-2|TRBV5-1
CASRLVQDSYGYTF
TGCGCCAGCCGCTTAGTCCAGGACAGCTATGGCTACACCTTC
>-|-|TRBJ1-1|TRBV2
CASFRTEMNTEAFF
TGTGCCAGCTTCCGGACAGAGATGAACACTGAAGCTTTCTTT
>-|TRBD1|TRBJ2-7|TRBV6-1
CASRLQGAYEQYF
TGTGCCAGCAGACTACAGGGGGCCTACGAGCAGTACTTC
>-|-|TRBJ2-7|TRBV27
CASSLGSGLTYEQYF
TGTGCCAGCAGTTTAGGGTCAGGGTTGACCTACGAGCAGTACTTC
>-|-|TRBJ1-5|TRBV7-8
CASSPPGMASQPQHF
TGTGCCAGCAGCCCACCGGGGATGGCGTCCCAGCCCCAGCATTTT
>-|TRBD1|TRBJ2-7|TRBV10-2
CASNPGQGPYEQYF
TGCGCCAGCAATCCGGGACAGGGACCCTACGAGCAGTACTTC
>-|-|TRBJ2-4|TRBV30
CAWSLMGGPKNIQYF
TGTGCCTGGAGCCTCATGGGGGGACCCAAAAACATTCAGTACTTC
>few|TRBD1|TRBJ1-1|TRBV29-1
CSIRDRGSAEAFF
TGCAGCATCCGGGACAGGGGATCCGCTGAAGCTTTCTTT
>-|TRBD2|TRBJ2-1|TRBV28
CASSPWTIGTRINEQFF
TGTGCCAGCAGTCCCTGGACAATTGGGACTAGGATCAATGAGCAGTTCTTC
>-|TRBD1|TRBJ1-2|TRBV4-1
CASSQDTTGGSYGYTF
TGCGCCAGCAGCCAGGACACGACAGGGGGCTCCTATGGCTACACCTTC
>few|TRBD2|TRBJ2-3|TRBV19
CASRGISGGRTDTQYF
TGTGCCAGTAGAGGAATTAGCGGGGGCCGCACAGATACGCAGTATTTT
>few|-|TRBJ2-7|TRBV5-6
CASSWGRRDEQYF
TGTGCCAGCAGCTGGGGGCGCAGGGACGAGCAGTACTTC
>-|-|TRBJ2-3|TRBV6-5
CASTNPGDTQYF
TGTGCCAGCACCAACCCCGGGGATACGCAGTATTTT
>-|-|TRBJ1-4|TRBV11-2
CASSEGIGGKLFF
TGTGCCAGCAGTGAGGGAATAGGTGGGAAACTGTTTTTT
>-|TRBD1|TRBJ2-5|TRBV5-1
CASSPGSTGGVETQYF
TGCGCCAGCAGCCCGGGATCGACAGGGGGCGTGGAGACCCAGTACTTC
>few|-|TRBJ2-7|TRBV6-6
CASSYDDPEGHEQYF
TGTGCCAGCAGTTACGACGACCCAGAGGGTCACGAGCAGTACTTC
>-|-|TRBJ2-7|TRBV5-6
CASSLTGRNYEQYF
TGTGCCAGCAGCTTGACAGGGCGAAACTACGAGCAGTACTTC
>-|-|TRBJ1-5|TRBV5-5
CASSLGAGVQPQHF
TGTGCCAGCAGCTTGGGGGCGGGGGTTCAGCCCCAGCATTTT
>few|TRBD2|TRBJ2-3|TRBV28
CASSLSSGTSGGAGTQYF
TGTGCCAGCAGTTTATCATCAGGGACTAGCGGGGGGGCCGGTACGCAGTATTTT
>-|-|TRBJ2-1|TRBV10-3
CAIGERGGAENEQFF
TGTGCCATCGGGGAGAGGGGGGGGGCGGAAAATGAGCAGTTCTTC
>few|-|TRBJ1-1|TRBV4-1
CASSQVRFTEAFF
TGCGCCAGCAGCCAAGTCAGGTTCACTGAAGCTTTCTTT
>few|-|TRBJ1-2|TRBV15
CATSRDRGGAYGYTF
TGTGCCACCAGCAGAGATCGTGGGGGGGCCTATGGCTACACCTTC
>-|TRBD1|TRBJ1-6|TRBV19
CASSITGQSNSPLHF
TGTGCCAGTAGTATAACGGGACAGAGCAATTCACCCCTCCACTTT
>once|TRBD1|TRBJ1-1|TRBV5-6
CASSFGTGVNTEAFF
TGTGCCAGCAGCTTCGGGACAGGAGTGAACACTGAAGCTTTCTTT
>-|-|TRBJ1-3|TRBV6-1
CASSEDQGSGNTIYF
TGTGCCAGCAGTGAAGACCAGGGCTCTGGAAACACCATATATTTT
>few|-|TRBJ2-5|TRBV19
CASSISREETQYF
TGTGCCAGTAGTATCTCCAGGGAAGAGACCCAGTACTTC
>once|TRBD2|TRBJ2-3|TRBV10-3
CAISEQAGGPDTQYF
TGTGCCATCAGTGAACAAGCGGGGGGCCCAGATACGCAGTATTTT
>-|-|TRBJ2-7|TRBV28
CASSLDSLSYEQYF
TGTGCCAGCAGTCTCGACTCCCTCTCCTACGAGCAGTACTTC
>-|TRBD1|TRBJ2-1|TRBV5-4
CASSLGGTGAFNEQFF
TGTGCCAGCAGCTTGGGCGGGACAGGGGCCTTCAATGAGCAGTTCTTC
>-|-|TRBJ1-3|TRBV5-4
CASSSTRSGNTIYF
TGTGCCAGCAGCTCCACTCGCTCTGGAAACACCATATATTTT
>-|TRBD2|TRBJ2-3|TRBV2
CASSGGTTGGTQYF
TGTGCCAGCAGCGGGGGAACCACGGGGGGTACGCAGTATTTT
>once|-|TRBJ2-7|TRBV29-1
CSVGNSGTRNEQYF
TGCAGCGTTGGAAATTCTGGAACGAGGAACGAGCAGTACTTC
>-|-|TRBJ2-7|TRBV6-6
CASSLGLLSSYEQYF
TGTGCCAGCAGTCTCGGACTCCTAAGCTCCTACGAGCAGTACTTC
>few|TRBD1|TRBJ1-5|TRBV5-8
CASSTGQGNQPQHF
TGTGCCAGCAGCACCGGACAGGGGAATCAGCCCCAGCATTTT
>-|-|TRBJ2-6|TRBV7-6
CASSSTVAGNAAGANVLTF
TGTGCCAGCAGCTCCACGGTAGCAGGGAACGCTGCTGGGGCCAACGTCCTGACTTTC
>-|-|TRBJ1-2|TRBV5-8
CASRESTVNYGYTF
TGTGCCAGCAGAGAGAGTACAGTAAACTATGGCTACACCTTC
>-|-|TRBJ2-7|TRBV6-1
CATARGGDEQYF
TGTGCTACTGCCAGGGGCGGTGACGAGCAGTACTTC
>-|TRBD1|TRBJ2-2|TRBV6-6
CASSFSGGTGELFF
TGTGCCAGCAGTTTTTCAGGGGGAACCGGGGAGCTGTTTTTT